These T cell receptor beta chains were read from a single sample in a study of graft-versus-host responses after intestinal transplantation. These receptors are not linked to any known antigen. The method was immunoSEQ multiplex PCR; TCRdb's version includes in-frame clones alone and lacks a portion of them. The repertoire includes around 97,000 clones, roughly 93% of them detected once, and 0.9% to 1.5% sits in the top ten. The starting material was unstimulated CD8+ T cells sorted from spleen or lymph node cells, obtained before intestinal transplant. These receptors came from a human donor who received an intestinal transplant. The CDR3 runs from the conserved cysteine through the conserved F or W. Only some rows state a clone size, as once, few, many or a class for expanded clones.

length,V,size,J,CDR3
15,TRBV5-1,NA,TRBJ2-1,CASSLGPAGSNEQFF
11,TRBV30,NA,TRBJ2-7,CAWSQGEEQYF
13,TRBV27,few,TRBJ1-1,CASSLSRDTEAFF
13,TRBV7-9,NA,TRBJ1-1,CASSFVVGAEAFF
14,TRBV7-9,NA,TRBJ1-4,CASSPPDRGEKLFF
13,TRBV7-6,NA,TRBJ2-7,CASSLARTLEQYF
14,TRBV4-1,NA,TRBJ2-1,CASSLTSGGAQQFF
13,TRBV12-1,NA,TRBJ1-2,CASRRPTGHGYTF
14,TRBV7-9,once,TRBJ2-7,CASTASTGAYEQYF
15,TRBV12-5,once,TRBJ1-6,CASWGESSYNSPLHF
13,TRBV7-9,NA,TRBJ2-3,CASSLSGLAGKYF
20,TRBV10-3,NA,TRBJ2-6,CAISESLNGDRGTGANILTF
15,TRBV2,NA,TRBJ2-3,CATEEAGGPADTQYF
12,TRBV5-6,NA,TRBJ2-1,CASSLDYNEQFF
15,TRBV18,NA,TRBJ2-5,CASSRGQGTQETQYF
19,TRBV4-1,NA,TRBJ2-3,CASSQVVLAGGRSTDTQYF
15,TRBV30,NA,TRBJ2-1,CAWDSGTSSYNEQFF
14,TRBV15,NA,TRBJ2-7,CATSRVGHPYEQYF
14,TRBV6-1,once,TRBJ1-2,CASSADISHGGYTF
14,TRBV19,NA,TRBJ2-7,CASSMLGSSYEQYF
15,TRBV2,NA,TRBJ1-5,CASSESFFSNQPQHF
16,TRBV4-1,NA,TRBJ1-2,CASSQSPTLPGDGYTF
15,TRBV27,NA,TRBJ1-1,CASSPLGGTNTEAFF
13,TRBV7-2,NA,TRBJ2-1,CASSLIGASEQFF
14,TRBV9,NA,TRBJ1-4,CASSGRDSDEKLFF
12,TRBV19,NA,TRBJ2-7,CASSGQGYEQYF
13,TRBV4-1,NA,TRBJ2-7,CASSPFESYEQYF
16,TRBV7-6,NA,TRBJ2-5,CASSMKAGRLQETQYF
16,TRBV6-4,NA,TRBJ1-5,CASTEGQGASNQPQHF
13,TRBV16,NA,TRBJ1-6,CASSQTKGSPLHF
12,TRBV11-2,NA,TRBJ1-1,CASSFTETEAFF
15,TRBV6-6,NA,TRBJ2-1,CASSDRDRRNNEQFF
15,TRBV7-6,NA,TRBJ2-2,CASSLAGSNTGELFF
13,TRBV10-2,NA,TRBJ1-1,CASVDRENTEAFF
11,TRBV11-2,few,TRBJ1-1,CASKGNTEAFF
13,TRBV10-3,NA,TRBJ2-3,CASDSGLTDTQYF
12,TRBV4-1,NA,TRBJ2-1,CASSQLAVEQFF
17,TRBV14,NA,TRBJ1-3,CASSQDWAGSPGNTIYF
17,TRBV25-1,NA,TRBJ2-2,CASSDPQGTYPTGELFF
14,TRBV2,NA,TRBJ2-3,CASSERGPPDTQYF
11,TRBV20-1,NA,TRBJ2-5,CSAPVEETQYF
13,TRBV10-1,once,TRBJ2-7,CASSEDRNYEQYF
14,TRBV6-5,NA,TRBJ1-1,CASRLSTGLTEAFF
16,TRBV2,NA,TRBJ2-5,CASSESLAGGSETQYF
11,TRBV6-6,NA,TRBJ2-7,CASSRGTEQYF
16,TRBV5-4,once,TRBJ1-4,CASSLAGDSNNEKLFF
11,TRBV2,NA,TRBJ2-7,CASRVNYEQYF
14,TRBV27,NA,TRBJ2-5,CASSSRQGQETQYF
14,TRBV6-1,NA,TRBJ1-5,CASSESGVNQPQHF
15,TRBV6-6,NA,TRBJ2-7,CASSYRGEFFYEQYF
12,TRBV5-6,NA,TRBJ1-6,CASNRPNSPLHF
15,TRBV6-1,NA,TRBJ2-7,CASSEATSGSYEQYF
14,TRBV19,NA,NA,CASSIDGSSYEQYF